These T cell receptor beta chains were read from a single sample in a study of Ad26.COV2.S vaccination and SARS-CoV-2 variants. Generated by immunoSEQ multiplex PCR, the TCRdb table keeps only in-frame clones and is missing some. Among about 440,000 clones listed, roughly nine tenths were seen once. The material sequenced was peripheral blood, taken in a trial of Ad26.COV2.S vaccine versus placebo. The source is a person between 18 and 60 years old who received the Ad26.COV2.S COVID-19 vaccine or a placebo. Both conserved end residues are part of each CDR3. The order of the fields is CDR3 length, D gene, J gene, clone size, V gene, CDR3 DNA, CDR3 protein. D genes are given only for firm matches. Clone size is shown for a subset of rows, as once, few, many or a class of expanded clone.

14 | NA | TRBJ2-1 | NA | TRBV28 | TGTGCCAGCCAGGAGGACGGGAGTTTGGATGAGCAGTTCTTC | CASQEDGSLDEQFF
16 | NA | TRBJ1-6 | NA | TRBV30 | TGTGCCTGGAGTGTAAGGGAGAGCAGGTCTGACTCACCCCTCCACTTT | CAWSVRESRSDSPLHF
11 | TRBD1 | TRBJ1-4 | NA | TRBV7-9 | TGTGCCAGCAGCCGGGACAGGGAACTGTTTTTT | CASSRDRELFF
11 | NA | TRBJ2-7 | NA | TRBV29-1 | TGCAGCATCCGCTGGGGGGACGAGCAGTACTTC | CSIRWGDEQYF
16 | TRBD2 | TRBJ2-2 | few | TRBV9 | TGTGCCAGCAGCCTCGGGACTAGCGCTAACACCGGGGAGCTGTTTTTT | CASSLGTSANTGELFF
13 | NA | TRBJ1-2 | NA | TRBV28 | TGTGCCAGCAGTTTCCCGCCAAACTATGGCTACACCTTC | CASSFPPNYGYTF
15 | TRBD1 | TRBJ1-2 | once | TRBV27 | TGTGCCAGCAGCCCACGGGGACAGGGGACGGGGGGCTACACCTTC | CASSPRGQGTGGYTF
14 | NA | TRBJ2-1 | NA | TRBV18 | TGTGCCAGCTCCCTCAAGGACAGTAATAATGAGCAGTTCTTC | CASSLKDSNNEQFF
13 | NA | TRBJ2-7 | few | TRBV5-6 | TGTGCCAGCAGCTTGGACAGGGCCTACGAGCAGTACTTC | CASSLDRAYEQYF
14 | TRBD2 | TRBJ2-7 | once | TRBV15 | TGTGCCACCAGCACAGCGGGACTGAACTACGAGCAGTACTTC | CATSTAGLNYEQYF
13 | NA | TRBJ1-5 | NA | TRBV2 | TGTGCCAGCGTTGGAGCATGGAATCAGCCCCAGCATTTT | CASVGAWNQPQHF
15 | TRBD1 | TRBJ1-1 | NA | TRBV3-1/TRBV3-2 | TGTGCCAGCAGGGACAGGGGGAGTACGAACACTGAAGCTTTCTTT | CASRDRGSTNTEAFF
16 | NA | TRBJ2-1 | NA | TRBV24-1 | TGTGCCACCAGTGATTTAGGGGGGGCACAAAACAATGAGCAGTTCTTC | CATSDLGGAQNNEQFF
15 | TRBD1 | TRBJ1-1 | NA | TRBV7-3 | TGTGCCAGCAGCAGGGGACAGGGGGCGAACACTGAAGCTTTCTTT | CASSRGQGANTEAFF
15 | TRBD2 | TRBJ2-1 | NA | TRBV7-2 | TGTGCCAGCAGCCCGGGACTAGCGGGAGAAGTTGAGCAGTTCTTC | CASSPGLAGEVEQFF
15 | TRBD1 | TRBJ1-1 | few | TRBV7-9 | TGTGCCAGCAGCTTATTGCCAGGGGGCGGAACTGAAGCTTTCTTT | CASSLLPGGGTEAFF
13 | NA | TRBJ1-2 | NA | TRBV3-1/TRBV3-2 | TGTGCCAGCAGCCAAGATTTTATAGGAGGCTACACCTTC | CASSQDFIGGYTF
13 | NA | TRBJ2-4 | NA | TRBV12-3/TRBV12-4 | TGTGCCAGCAGTTTAGCCGGGGGCGGCATTCAGTACTTC | CASSLAGGGIQYF
11 | TRBD2 | TRBJ2-7 | NA | TRBV12-3/TRBV12-4 | TGTGCCTCCGGGGGGGGGTCCGAGCAGTACTTC | CASGGGSEQYF
16 | TRBD2 | TRBJ2-5 | NA | TRBV24-1 | TGTGCCACCAGTGATTTCGGGACTAGCTTGAAAGAGACCCAGTACTTC | CATSDFGTSLKETQYF